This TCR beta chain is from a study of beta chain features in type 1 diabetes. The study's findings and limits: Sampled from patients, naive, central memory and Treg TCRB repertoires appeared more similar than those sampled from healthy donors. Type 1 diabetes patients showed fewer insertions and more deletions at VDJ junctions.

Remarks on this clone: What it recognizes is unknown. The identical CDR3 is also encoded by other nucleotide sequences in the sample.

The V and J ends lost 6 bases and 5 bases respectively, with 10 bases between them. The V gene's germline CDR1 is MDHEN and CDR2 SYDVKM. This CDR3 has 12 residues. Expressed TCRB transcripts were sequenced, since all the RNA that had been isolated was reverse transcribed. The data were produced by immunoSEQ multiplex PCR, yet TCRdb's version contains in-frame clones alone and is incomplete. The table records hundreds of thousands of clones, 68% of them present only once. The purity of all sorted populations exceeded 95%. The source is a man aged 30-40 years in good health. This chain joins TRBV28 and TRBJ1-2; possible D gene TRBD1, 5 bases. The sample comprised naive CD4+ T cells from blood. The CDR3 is CASSSGNYGYTF. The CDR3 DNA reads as TGTGCCAGCAGCTCAGGGAATTATGGCTACACCTTC.